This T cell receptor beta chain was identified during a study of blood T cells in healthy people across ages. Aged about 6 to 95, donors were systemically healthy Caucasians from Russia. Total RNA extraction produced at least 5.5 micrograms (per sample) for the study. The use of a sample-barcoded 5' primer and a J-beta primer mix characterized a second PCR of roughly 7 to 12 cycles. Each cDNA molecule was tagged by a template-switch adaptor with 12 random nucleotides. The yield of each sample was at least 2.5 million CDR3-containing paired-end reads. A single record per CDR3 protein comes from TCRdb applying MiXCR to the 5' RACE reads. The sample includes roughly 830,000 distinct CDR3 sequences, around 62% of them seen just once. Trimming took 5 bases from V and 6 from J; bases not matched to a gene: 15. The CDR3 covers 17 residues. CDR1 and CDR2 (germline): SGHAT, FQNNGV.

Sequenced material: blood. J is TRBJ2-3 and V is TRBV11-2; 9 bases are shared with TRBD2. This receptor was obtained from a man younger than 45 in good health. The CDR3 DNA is TGTGCCAGCAGCCCCACCCGGAGAGCGGGGGGTCGTGATACGCAGTATTTT. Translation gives CASSPTRRAGGRDTQYF. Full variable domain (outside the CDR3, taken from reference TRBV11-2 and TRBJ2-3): EAGVAQSPRYKIIEKRQSVAFWCNPISGHATLYWYQQILGQGPKLLIQFQNNGVVDDSQLPKDRFSAERLKGVDSTLKIQPAKLEDSAVYLCASSPTRRAGGRDTQYFGPGTRLTVL.